This T cell receptor beta chain emerged from a study of graft-versus-host responses after intestinal transplantation. Across the study: Every one of the recipients received anti-thymocyte globulin induction and afterwards took tacrolimus and steroids for about 3 years. Regarding the study as a whole: The highest levels of circulating GvH clones went along with early declines in HvG clones after transplant. GvH clones surfaced in recipient marrow, some emerging earlier in ileum or blood.

About this clone: The antigen remains unidentified. A junction end diverges from the germline sequence, so it may reflect a read error.

The data were produced by immunoSEQ multiplex PCR, yet TCRdb's version contains in-frame clones alone and is incomplete. The sample yields about 97,000 clones, 75% to 95% seen once. Germline CDR1 is LGHNA and CDR2 is YSLEER. The CDR3 spans 15 residues. Material: unstimulated CD4+ T cells sorted from spleen or lymph node cells, obtained before transplant. This clonotype originated in a human donor who was the organ donor for an intestinal transplant. This chain joins TRBV4-3 and TRBJ1-5; D gene ambiguous. The CDR3 loop is CASSKEGRNNQPQHF. In DNA, the CDR3 is TGCGCCAGCAGCAAAGAAGGGAGGAACAATCAGCCCCAGCATTTT.